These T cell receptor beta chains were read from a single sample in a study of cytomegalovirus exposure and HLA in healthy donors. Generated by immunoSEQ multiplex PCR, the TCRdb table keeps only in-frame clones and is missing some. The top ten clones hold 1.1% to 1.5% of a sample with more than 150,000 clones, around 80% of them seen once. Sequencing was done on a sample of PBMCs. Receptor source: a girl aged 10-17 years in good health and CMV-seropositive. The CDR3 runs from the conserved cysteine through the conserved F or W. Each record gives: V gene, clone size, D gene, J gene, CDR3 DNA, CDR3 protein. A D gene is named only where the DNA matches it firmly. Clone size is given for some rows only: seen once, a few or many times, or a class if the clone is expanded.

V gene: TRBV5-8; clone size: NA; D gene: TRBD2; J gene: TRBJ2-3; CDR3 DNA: TGTGCCAGCAGCTTAGTAGCGGGAACCACAGATACGCAGTATTTT; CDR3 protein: CASSLVAGTTDTQYF
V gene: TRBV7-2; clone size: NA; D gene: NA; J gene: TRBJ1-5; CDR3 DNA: TGTGCCAGCAGCTTACAGGGGATGGACAATCAGCCCCAGCATTTT; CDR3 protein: CASSLQGMDNQPQHF
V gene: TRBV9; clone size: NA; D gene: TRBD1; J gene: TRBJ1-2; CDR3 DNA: TGTGCCAGCAGCGCAAGGACAGGGGTAGAAAACTATGGCTACACCTTC; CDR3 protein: CASSARTGVENYGYTF
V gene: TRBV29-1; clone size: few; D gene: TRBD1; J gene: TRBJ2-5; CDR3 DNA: TGCAGCGCCGCCGGACAGGGGGCTTTGGAGACCCAGTACTTC; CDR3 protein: CSAAGQGALETQYF
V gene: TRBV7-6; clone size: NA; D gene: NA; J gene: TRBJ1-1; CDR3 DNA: TGTGCCAGCAGCTTAGCAGGGGTGGGGAACACTGAAGCTTTCTTT; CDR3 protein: CASSLAGVGNTEAFF
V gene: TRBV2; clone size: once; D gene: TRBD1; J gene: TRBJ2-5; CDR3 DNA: TGTGCCAGCAGTTCCCCGGGACAGGGAGAGACCCAGTACTTC; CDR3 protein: CASSSPGQGETQYF
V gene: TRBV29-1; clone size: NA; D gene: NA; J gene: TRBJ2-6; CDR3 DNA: TGCAGCGTTGTCCCCAGGGGCTCTGGGGCCAACGTCCTGACTTTC; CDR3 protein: CSVVPRGSGANVLTF
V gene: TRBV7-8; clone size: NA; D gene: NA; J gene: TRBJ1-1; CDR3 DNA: TGTGCCAGCAGCTTCTCGGGGGACGCGAACACTGAAGCTTTCTTT; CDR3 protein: CASSFSGDANTEAFF
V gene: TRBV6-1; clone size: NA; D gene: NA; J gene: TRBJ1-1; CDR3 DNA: TGTGCCAGCAGTGAACGGGAGGGGAAGAGGGACACTGAAGCTTTCTTT; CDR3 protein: CASSEREGKRDTEAFF
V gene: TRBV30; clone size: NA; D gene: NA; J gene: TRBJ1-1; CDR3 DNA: TGTGCCTGGAGCCAACCTAAGACAGGTACCATGAACACTGAAGCTTTCTTT; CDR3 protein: CAWSQPKTGTMNTEAFF
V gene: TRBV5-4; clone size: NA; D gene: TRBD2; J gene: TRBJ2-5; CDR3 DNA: TGTGCCAGCAGCCCAACTAGCGGGAGGGGCCAAGAGACCCAGTACTTC; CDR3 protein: CASSPTSGRGQETQYF
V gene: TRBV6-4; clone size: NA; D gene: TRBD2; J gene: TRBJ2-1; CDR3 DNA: TGTGCCAGCAGCGAGCGGGAGGGCTACAATGAGCAGTTCTTC; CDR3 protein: CASSEREGYNEQFF
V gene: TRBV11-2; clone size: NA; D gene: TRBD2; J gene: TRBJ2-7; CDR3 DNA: TGTGCCAGCAGCCCCAACCCCGATAGCGGGAGTGGTGAGCAGTACTTC; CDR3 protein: CASSPNPDSGSGEQYF
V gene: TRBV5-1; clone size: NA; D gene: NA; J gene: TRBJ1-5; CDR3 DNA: TGCGCCAGCAGCTTGGCGGGGGATCAGCCCCAGCATTTT; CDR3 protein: CASSLAGDQPQHF
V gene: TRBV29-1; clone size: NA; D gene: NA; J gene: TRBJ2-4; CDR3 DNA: TGCAGCGCACTCTACGGAGCCAAAAACATTCAGTACTTC; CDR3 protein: CSALYGAKNIQYF